Below, 5 T cell receptor beta chains from the same sample are listed, as sequenced in a study of long-term antiretroviral therapy in people with HIV. The assay used was immunoSEQ (version v3.0), run at survey level. The protocol was immunoSEQ multiplex PCR, while the TCRdb copy is restricted to in-frame clones and leaves out a portion. The data contain 9,500 to 12,000 clones, around 81% of them seen just once; the ten biggest clones take up about 18%. Sequencing used unsorted PBMCs, obtained 1.8 years after starting antiretroviral therapy. These receptors originate from a man aged 40-55 years with HIV.

This sequence joins TRBV7-8 and TRBJ1-2; D may be TRBD1 (6 bases). Trimming took off 7 bases at V and 8 bases at J, with 20 bases between the two ends. This CDR3 contains 14 residues. The germline CDR1 and CDR2 sequences are SGHVS and FQNEAQ. The DNA for the CDR3 is TGTGCCAGCACTGTAGATGGGGGGCTGGGAGGCTACACCTTC. This translates into CASTVDGGLGGYTF.

Concerning this clone: Other DNA sequences in this specimen translate into the identical CDR3. V gene TRBV6-5 combines with J gene TRBJ1-6; 7 nucleotides match TRBD1. This CDR3 is 14 amino acids long. V gave up 6 bases and J gave up 5 bases; unmatched junction bases: 4. Germline V gene lookup returns CDR1 MNHEY and CDR2 SVGAGI. The CDR3 is CASSSGTDNSPLHF. CDR3 nucleotides: TGTGCCAGCAGCTCCGGGACAGATAATTCACCCCTCCACTTT.

The chain uses TRBV11-2 and TRBJ1-1; D is possibly TRBD1 (5 bases). The CDR3 has 13 amino acids. V was clipped by 4 bases and J by 5 bases, with 11 bases between them. CDR1 and CDR2 (germline): SGHAT, FQNNGV. The CDR3 bases are TGTGCCAGCAGCTCGACAGTGGGGACTGAAGCTTTCTTT. Its translation: CASSSTVGTEAFF.

This clone was found a few times. The chain links TRBV5-4 to TRBJ2-2; a possible D gene is TRBD2 (5 bases). The CDR3 extends over 16 amino acids. V was cut by 6 bases and J by 0 bases, with 15 bases left in between. CDR1 and CDR2 from the germline V gene are SGHNT and YYREEE (reference sequence). CDR3 amino acids: CASKLDPQSNTGELFF. The CDR3 coding sequence is TGTGCCAGCAAACTAGACCCCCAGTCGAACACCGGGGAGCTGTTTTTT.

This chain uses TRBV27 with TRBJ1-4; 7 positions match TRBD1. The CDR3 sequence is 13 residues long. The germline V gene encodes CDR1 MNHEY and CDR2 SMNVEV (reference sequence). V was clipped by 4 bases and J by 10 bases; unmatched bases: 6. The CDR3 DNA follows: TGTGCCAGCAGTTACAACTCAGGGGGAAAACTGTTTTTT. Its translation is CASSYNSGGKLFF.